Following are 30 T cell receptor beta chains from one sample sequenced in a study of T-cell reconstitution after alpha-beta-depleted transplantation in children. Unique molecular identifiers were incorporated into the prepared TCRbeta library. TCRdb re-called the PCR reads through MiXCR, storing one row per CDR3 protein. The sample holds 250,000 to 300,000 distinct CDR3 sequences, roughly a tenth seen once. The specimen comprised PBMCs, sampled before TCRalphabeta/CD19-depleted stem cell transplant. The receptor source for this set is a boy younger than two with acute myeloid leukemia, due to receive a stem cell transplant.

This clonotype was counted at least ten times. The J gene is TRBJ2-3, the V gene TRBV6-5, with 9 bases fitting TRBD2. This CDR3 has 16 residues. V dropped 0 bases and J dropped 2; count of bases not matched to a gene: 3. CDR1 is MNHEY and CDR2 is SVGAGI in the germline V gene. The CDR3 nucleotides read TGTGCCAGCAGTTACTCGGCGGGGGGGGACACAGATACGCAGTATTTT. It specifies CASSYSAGGDTDTQYF.

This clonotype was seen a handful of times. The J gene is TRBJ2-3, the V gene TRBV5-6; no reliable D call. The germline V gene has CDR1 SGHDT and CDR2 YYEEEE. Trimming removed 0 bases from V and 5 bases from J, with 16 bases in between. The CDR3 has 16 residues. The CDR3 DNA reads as TGTGCCAGCAGCTTGGTTAAGGGCGGTTTTATAGATACGCAGTATTTT. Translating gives CASSLVKGGFIDTQYF.

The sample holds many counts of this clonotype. The DNA of the CDR3 is TGCGCCAGCAGCCAACTTAGCGGGAACGGCAATGAGCAGTTCTTC. This translates into CASSQLSGNGNEQFF. The gene calls are TRBV4-1 and TRBJ2-1, with 8 bases lining up with TRBD2. The CDR3 has 15 amino acids. The V segment lost 2 bases and the J segment 6 bases; nucleotides outside the gene matches: 6. Germline CDR1 is MGHRA and CDR2 is YSYEKL.

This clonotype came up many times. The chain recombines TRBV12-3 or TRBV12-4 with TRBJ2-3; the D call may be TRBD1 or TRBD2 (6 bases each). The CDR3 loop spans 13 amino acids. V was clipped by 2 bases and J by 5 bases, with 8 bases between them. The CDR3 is CASSLKGGDTQYF. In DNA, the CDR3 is TGTGCCAGCAGTTTAAAGGGGGGAGATACGCAGTATTTT.

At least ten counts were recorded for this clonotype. The CDR3: CASSSDSPGNTIYF. The CDR3 bases are TGTGCCAGCAGTTCGGACAGTCCTGGAAACACCATATATTTT. The chain employs TRBV6-5 and TRBJ1-3; D is possibly TRBD1 (6 bases). This CDR3 is 14 amino acids long. Per germline, CDR1 MNHEY and CDR2 SVGAGI. V dropped 4 bases and J dropped 2 bases, with 9 bases sitting between them.

The CDR3 here is CAISESESAGRSETQYF. CDR3 nucleotide sequence: TGTGCCATCAGTGAGTCGGAGTCCGCGGGAAGGAGCGAGACCCAGTACTTC. The V gene is TRBV10-3, the J gene TRBJ2-5, with D perhaps TRBD2 (6 bases). The CDR3 consists of 17 residues. V lost 0 bases, J lost 5 bases, and 19 bases lay in between. Germline CDR1 ENHRY, CDR2 SYGVKD.

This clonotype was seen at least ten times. CDR3 nucleotide sequence: TGTGCCAGCAGTGAAGAAGGTCCCAAACTGTTTTTT. It translates to CASSEEGPKLFF. This chain uses TRBV6-1 with TRBJ1-4, with no clear D. Trimming left V 1 base short and J 11 bases short, with 8 bases between. CDR3 length: 12 residues. The germline gives CDR1 MNHNS, CDR2 SASEGT.

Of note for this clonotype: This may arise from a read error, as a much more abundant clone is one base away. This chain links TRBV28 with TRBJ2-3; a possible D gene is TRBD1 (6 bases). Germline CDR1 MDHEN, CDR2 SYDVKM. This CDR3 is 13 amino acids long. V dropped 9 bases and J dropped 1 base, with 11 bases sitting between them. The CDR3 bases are TGTGCCAGTGAAAGACAGGGCACAGATACGCAGTATTTT. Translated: CASERQGTDTQYF.

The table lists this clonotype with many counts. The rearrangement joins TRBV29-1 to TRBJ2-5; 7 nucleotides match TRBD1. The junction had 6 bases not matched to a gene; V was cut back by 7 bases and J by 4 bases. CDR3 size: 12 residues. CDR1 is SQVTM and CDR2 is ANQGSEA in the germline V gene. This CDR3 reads CSATGFRETQYF. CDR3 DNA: TGCAGCGCGACAGGGTTTCGAGAGACCCAGTACTTC.

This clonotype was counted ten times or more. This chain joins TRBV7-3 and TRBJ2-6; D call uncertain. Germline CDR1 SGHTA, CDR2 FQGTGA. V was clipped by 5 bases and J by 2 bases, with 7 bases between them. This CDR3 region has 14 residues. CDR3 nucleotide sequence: TGTGCCAGCAGCCCTGGACCTGGGGCCAACGTCCTGACTTTC. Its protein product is CASSPGPGANVLTF.

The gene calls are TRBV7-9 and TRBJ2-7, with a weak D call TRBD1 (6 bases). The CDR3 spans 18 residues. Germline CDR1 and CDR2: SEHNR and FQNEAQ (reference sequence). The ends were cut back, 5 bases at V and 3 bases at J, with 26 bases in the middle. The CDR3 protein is CASSPERGLRARGYEQYF. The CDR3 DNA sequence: TGTGCCAGCAGCCCAGAGAGGGGGTTACGGGCCCGAGGCTACGAGCAGTACTTC.

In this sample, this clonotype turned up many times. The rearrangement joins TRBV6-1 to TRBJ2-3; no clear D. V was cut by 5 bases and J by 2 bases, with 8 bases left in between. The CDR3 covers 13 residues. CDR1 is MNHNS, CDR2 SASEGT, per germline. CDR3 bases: TGTGCCAGCAGTCCACCACCCACAGATACGCAGTATTTT. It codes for CASSPPPTDTQYF.

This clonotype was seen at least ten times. The chain's CDR3 is CASSPRDTPMTGANVLTF. The CDR3 coding sequence is TGTGCCAGCAGCCCCCGGGACACCCCCATGACGGGGGCCAACGTCCTGACTTTC. The chain uses TRBV11-1 and TRBJ2-6; possible D gene TRBD1, 6 bases. The CDR3 consists of 18 residues. In germline, CDR1 is SGHAT, CDR2 FQDESV (reference sequence). The V and J ends lost 5 bases and 4 bases respectively, with 21 bases between them. The whole variable domain, remainder taken from reference TRBV11-1 and TRBJ2-6, is EAEVAQSPRYKITEKSQAVAFWCDPISGHATLYWYRQILGQGPELLVQFQDESVVDDSQLPKDRFSAERLKGVDSTLKIQPAELGDSAMYLCASSPRDTPMTGANVLTFGAGSRLTVL.

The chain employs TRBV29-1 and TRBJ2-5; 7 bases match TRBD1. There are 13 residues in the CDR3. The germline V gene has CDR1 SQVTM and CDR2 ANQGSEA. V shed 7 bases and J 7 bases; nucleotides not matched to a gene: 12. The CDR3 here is CSAGTAQSGTQYF. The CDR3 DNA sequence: TGCAGCGCTGGGACAGCCCAATCCGGGACCCAGTACTTC.

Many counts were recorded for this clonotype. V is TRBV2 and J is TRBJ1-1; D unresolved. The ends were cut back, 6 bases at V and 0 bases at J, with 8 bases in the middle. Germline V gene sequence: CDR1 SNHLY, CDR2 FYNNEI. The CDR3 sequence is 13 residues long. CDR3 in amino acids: CASSSYMNTEAFF. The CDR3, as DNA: TGTGCCAGCAGCTCATATATGAACACTGAAGCTTTCTTT.

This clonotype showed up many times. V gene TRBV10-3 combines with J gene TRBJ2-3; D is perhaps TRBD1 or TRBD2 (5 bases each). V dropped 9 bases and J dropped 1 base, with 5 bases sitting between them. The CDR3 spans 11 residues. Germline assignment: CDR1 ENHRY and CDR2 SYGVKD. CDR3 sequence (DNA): TGTGCCATGGGGGGCACAGATACGCAGTATTTT. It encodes CAMGGTDTQYF.

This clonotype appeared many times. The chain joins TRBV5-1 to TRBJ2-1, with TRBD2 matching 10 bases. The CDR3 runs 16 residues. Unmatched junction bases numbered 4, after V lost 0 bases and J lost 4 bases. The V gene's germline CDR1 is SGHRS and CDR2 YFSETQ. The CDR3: CASSLALAGEYNEQFF. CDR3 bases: TGCGCCAGCAGCTTGGCCCTAGCGGGAGAGTACAATGAGCAGTTCTTC.

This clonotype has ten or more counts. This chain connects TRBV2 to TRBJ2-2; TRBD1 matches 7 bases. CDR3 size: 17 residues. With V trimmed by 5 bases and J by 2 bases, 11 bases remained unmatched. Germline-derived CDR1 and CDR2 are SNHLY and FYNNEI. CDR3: CASSFSRQGVNTGELFF. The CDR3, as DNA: TGTGCCAGCAGTTTCTCCAGACAGGGAGTTAACACCGGGGAGCTGTTTTTT.

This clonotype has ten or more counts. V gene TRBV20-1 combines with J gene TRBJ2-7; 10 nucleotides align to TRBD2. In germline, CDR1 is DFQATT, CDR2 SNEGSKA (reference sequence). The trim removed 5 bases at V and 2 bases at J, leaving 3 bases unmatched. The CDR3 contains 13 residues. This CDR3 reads CSAWTSGTYEQYF. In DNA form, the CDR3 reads TGCAGTGCTTGGACTAGCGGTACCTACGAGCAGTACTTC.

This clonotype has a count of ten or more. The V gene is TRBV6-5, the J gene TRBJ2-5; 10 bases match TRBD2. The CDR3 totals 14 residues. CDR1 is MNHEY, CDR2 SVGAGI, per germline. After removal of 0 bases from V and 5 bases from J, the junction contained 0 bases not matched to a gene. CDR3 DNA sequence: TGTGCCAGCAGTTACTCGGGACTAGCGGAGACCCAGTACTTC. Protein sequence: CASSYSGLAETQYF.

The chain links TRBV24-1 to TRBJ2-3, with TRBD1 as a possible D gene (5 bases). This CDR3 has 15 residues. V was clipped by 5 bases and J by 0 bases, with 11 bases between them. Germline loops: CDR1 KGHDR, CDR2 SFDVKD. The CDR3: CATSVRDTSTDTQYF. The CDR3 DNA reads TGTGCCACCAGTGTCAGGGATACTAGCACAGATACGCAGTATTTT.

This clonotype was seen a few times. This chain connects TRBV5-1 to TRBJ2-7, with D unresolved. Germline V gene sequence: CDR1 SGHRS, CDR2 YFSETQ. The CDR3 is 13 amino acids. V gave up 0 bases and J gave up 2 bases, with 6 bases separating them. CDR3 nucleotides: TGCGCCAGCAGCTTGGTGGATGCCTACGAGCAGTACTTC. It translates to CASSLVDAYEQYF.

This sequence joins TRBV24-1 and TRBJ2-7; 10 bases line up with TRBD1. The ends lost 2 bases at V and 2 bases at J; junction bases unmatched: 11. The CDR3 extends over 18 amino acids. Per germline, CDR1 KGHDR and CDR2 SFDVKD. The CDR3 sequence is CATSDSGFGQGGPYEQYF. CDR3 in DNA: TGTGCCACCAGTGATTCGGGGTTCGGACAGGGGGGCCCCTACGAGCAGTACTTC.

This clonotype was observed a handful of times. CDR3: CASASNRGYGYTF. CDR3 nucleotide sequence: TGTGCCTCAGCTAGTAACAGGGGCTATGGCTACACCTTC. The chain couples TRBV7-2 to TRBJ1-2; TRBD1 aligns across 7 bases. Germline V gene data show CDR1 as SGHTA and CDR2 as FQGNSA. V was pared by 11 bases and J by 4 bases, with 10 bases of the junction left unmatched. CDR3 length: 13 amino acids.

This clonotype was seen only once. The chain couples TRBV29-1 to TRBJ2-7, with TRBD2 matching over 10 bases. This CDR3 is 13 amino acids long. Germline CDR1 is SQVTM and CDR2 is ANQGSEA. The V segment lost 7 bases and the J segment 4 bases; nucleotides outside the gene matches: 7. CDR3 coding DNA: TGCAGCGCCGGGACTAGCGCGATATACGAGCAGTACTTC. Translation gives CSAGTSAIYEQYF.

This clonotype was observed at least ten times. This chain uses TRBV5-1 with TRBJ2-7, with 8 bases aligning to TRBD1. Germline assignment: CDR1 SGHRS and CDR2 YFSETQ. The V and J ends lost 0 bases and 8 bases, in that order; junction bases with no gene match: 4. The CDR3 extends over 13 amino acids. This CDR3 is CASSLDRGDKQYF. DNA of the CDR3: TGCGCCAGCAGCTTGGACAGGGGGGACAAGCAGTACTTC. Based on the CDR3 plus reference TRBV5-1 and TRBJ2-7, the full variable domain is KAGVTQTPRYLIKTRGQQVTLSCSPISGHRSVSWYQQTPGQGLQFLFEYFSETQRNKGNFPGRFSGRQFSNSRSEMNVSTLELGDSALYLCASSLDRGDKQYFGPGTRLTVT.

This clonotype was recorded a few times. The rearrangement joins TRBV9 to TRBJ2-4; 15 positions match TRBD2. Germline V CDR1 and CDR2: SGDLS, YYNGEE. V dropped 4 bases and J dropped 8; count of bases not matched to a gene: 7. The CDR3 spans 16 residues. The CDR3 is CASSPRTSGGAYIQYF. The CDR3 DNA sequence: TGTGCCAGCAGCCCCCGGACTAGCGGGGGGGCGTACATTCAGTACTTC.

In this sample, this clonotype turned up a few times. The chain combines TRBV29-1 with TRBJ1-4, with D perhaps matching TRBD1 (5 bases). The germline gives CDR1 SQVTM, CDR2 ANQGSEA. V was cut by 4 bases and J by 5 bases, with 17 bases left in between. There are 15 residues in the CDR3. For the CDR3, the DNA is TGCAGCGTTGGCGGGGGGAAAGGGTGGAATGAAAAACTGTTTTTT. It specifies CSVGGGKGWNEKLFF.

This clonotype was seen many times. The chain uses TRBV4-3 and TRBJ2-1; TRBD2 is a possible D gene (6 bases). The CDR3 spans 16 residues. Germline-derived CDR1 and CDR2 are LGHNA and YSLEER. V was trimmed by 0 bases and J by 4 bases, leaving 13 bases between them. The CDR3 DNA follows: TGCGCCAGCAGCCAAGACGATGCGGAGGGTTACAATGAGCAGTTCTTC. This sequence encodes CASSQDDAEGYNEQFF.

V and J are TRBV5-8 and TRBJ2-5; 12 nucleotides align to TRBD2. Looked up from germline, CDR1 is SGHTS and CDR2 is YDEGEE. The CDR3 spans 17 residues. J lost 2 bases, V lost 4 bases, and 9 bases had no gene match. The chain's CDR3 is CASSPSWTSGKQETQYF. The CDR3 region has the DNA TGTGCCAGCAGCCCATCGTGGACTAGCGGGAAACAAGAGACCCAGTACTTC.